The source of this TCR beta chain is a study of blood T cell repertoires in COVID-19. Study as a whole: Collection of acute and convalescent COVID-19 samples took place in the United States, Italy and Spain. T cells, B-cell-depleted T cells, or PBMCs supplied cDNA or gDNA.

TCRdb keeps only in-frame clones here, not all; method: immunoSEQ multiplex PCR. The data hold roughly 250,000 clones, with roughly 84% observed a single time. Germline V CDR1 and CDR2: MGHRA, YSYEKL. There are 16 residues in the CDR3. V was clipped by 0 bases and J by 1 base; unmatched bases: 4. The rearrangement links TRBV4-1 to TRBJ2-3; the match to TRBD1 covers 7 bases. Material: peripheral blood. The clonotype originates from a woman between 35 and 50 years old who had recovered from COVID-19. CDR3: CASSQEGQGGTDTQYF. DNA for the CDR3: TGCGCCAGCAGCCAAGAAGGGCAGGGGGGCACAGATACGCAGTATTTT.